This T cell receptor (beta chain) was retrieved from a study of OX40 agonist ivuxolimab in advanced cancers. Sequencing was performed with immunoSEQ multiplex PCR; in TCRdb, only in-frame clones are kept and a portion is missing. This repertoire shows approximately 88,000 clones, roughly 88% found once; its top ten account for 0.25% to 0.35%. Germline V gene sequence: CDR1 MNHNS, CDR2 SASEGT. Trimming cost V 8 bases and J 3 bases, with 14 bases left between them. CDR3 length equals 14 residues. General study results and limits: Expanded clones were, on average, more numerous among CD8+ T cells than CD4+.

In the case of this clone: Its antigen is currently unknown.

V gene TRBV6-1 combines with J gene TRBJ2-1, with D possibly matching TRBD1 (5 bases). The sample here was CD4+ or CD8+ T cells sorted from blood, taken in a trial of the OX40 agonist ivuxolimab. The TCR comes from an adult with an advanced solid tumor such as melanoma, head and neck, liver or kidney cancer. CDR3 sequence: CASVPPGNYNEQFF. CDR3 nucleotides: TGTGCCAGCGTTCCTCCAGGGAACTACAATGAGCAGTTCTTC.